These T cell receptor beta chains were read from a single sample in a study of glioma-infiltrating T cells. Each CDR3 protein gets one entry after TCRdb re-called the multiplex PCR reads with MiXCR. The sample consists of more than 350,000 distinct CDR3 sequences, roughly two fifths of them appearing once. The sample was glioma tissue, nonneoplastic brain tissue, or PBMCs (not recorded which). The receptors here all came from a human donor with low-grade glioma or glioblastoma, undergoing nonglioma brain surgery, or in good health (not recorded which). CDR3s include the opening cysteine and the closing phenylalanine or tryptophan. The D gene is left open where the match is weak. Clone size is not always given. Where it is, it says once, few, many or a class for expanded clones.

cdr3_aa: CASSAGPRLELLEAFF; cdr3_nt: TGTGCCAGCAGTGCCGGTCCCCGGCTAGAACTTCTTGAAGCTTTCTTT; v_call: TRBV28; clone_size: NA; j_call: TRBJ1-1; d_call: NA
cdr3_aa: CASSQGQGASDSPLHF; cdr3_nt: TGTGCCAGCAGCCAAGGCCAGGGGGCTTCAGATTCACCCCTCCACTTT; v_call: TRBV4-2; clone_size: few; j_call: TRBJ1-6; d_call: TRBD1
cdr3_aa: CASSPGRFSTDTQYF; cdr3_nt: TGTGCCAGCAGTCCGGGACGGTTTAGCACAGATACGCAGTATTTT; v_call: TRBV6-2/TRBV6-3; clone_size: many; j_call: TRBJ2-3; d_call: NA
cdr3_aa: CASSLSAGGLRGRQYF; cdr3_nt: TGCGCCAGCAGCTTGTCGGCGGGAGGTCTCCGTGGGAGGCAGTATTTT; v_call: TRBV5-1; clone_size: few; j_call: TRBJ2-3; d_call: TRBD2
cdr3_aa: CASKPDRGGTDTQYF; cdr3_nt: TGTGCCAGCAAACCGGACAGGGGTGGGACAGATACGCAGTATTTT; v_call: TRBV6-6; clone_size: NA; j_call: TRBJ2-3; d_call: TRBD1
cdr3_aa: CASSGGTLRQPQHF; cdr3_nt: TGTGCCAGCAGTGGTGGGACACTGAGGCAGCCCCAGCATTTT; v_call: TRBV3-1; clone_size: once; j_call: TRBJ1-5; d_call: NA
cdr3_aa: CASSHLATSTDTQYF; cdr3_nt: TGCGCCAGCAGCCACCTAGCGACTAGCACAGATACGCAGTATTTT; v_call: TRBV4-3; clone_size: few; j_call: TRBJ2-3; d_call: NA
cdr3_aa: CASTPGLGQASNQPQHF; cdr3_nt: TGTGCCAGCACACCCGGTTTGGGACAGGCAAGCAATCAGCCCCAGCATTTT; v_call: TRBV27; clone_size: many; j_call: TRBJ1-5; d_call: TRBD1
cdr3_aa: CASSQDRTETQYF; cdr3_nt: TGTGCCAGCAGCCAAGACAGGACAGAAACGCAGTATTTT; v_call: TRBV18; clone_size: NA; j_call: TRBJ2-3; d_call: NA
cdr3_aa: CASSQDAAGGQKTQYF; cdr3_nt: TGTGCCAGCAGCCAAGATGCCGCGGGAGGGCAAAAGACCCAGTACTTC; v_call: TRBV4-2; clone_size: few; j_call: TRBJ2-5; d_call: TRBD2
cdr3_aa: CASTPPLAASLSYNEQFF; cdr3_nt: TGTGCCAGCACCCCCCCCCTAGCGGCGTCCCTCTCCTACAATGAGCAGTTCTTC; v_call: TRBV6-2/TRBV6-3; clone_size: NA; j_call: TRBJ2-1; d_call: TRBD2
cdr3_aa: CASNKFTGGEYNEQFF; cdr3_nt: TGTGCCAGCAATAAATTTACAGGGGGGGAGTACAATGAGCAGTTCTTC; v_call: TRBV25-1; clone_size: NA; j_call: TRBJ2-1; d_call: NA
cdr3_aa: CASSYVSSDGYTF; cdr3_nt: TGTGCCAGCAGTTACGTCAGTTCCGATGGCTACACCTTC; v_call: TRBV6-5; clone_size: few; j_call: TRBJ1-2; d_call: NA
cdr3_aa: CASSPPGGRSYEQYF; cdr3_nt: TGTGCCAGCTCCCCCCCCGGGGGCAGGTCCTACGAGCAGTACTTC; v_call: TRBV28; clone_size: few; j_call: TRBJ2-7; d_call: NA
cdr3_aa: CASSMDRVGYEQYF; cdr3_nt: TGTGCCAGCAGCATGGACAGGGTCGGCTACGAGCAGTACTTC; v_call: TRBV5-4; clone_size: NA; j_call: TRBJ2-7; d_call: TRBD1
cdr3_aa: CSASGSGSYGQYF; cdr3_nt: TGCAGTGCTAGTGGTAGCGGGAGCTACGGGCAGTACTTC; v_call: TRBV20-1; clone_size: NA; j_call: TRBJ2-7; d_call: TRBD2
cdr3_aa: CASSLRGINTGELFF; cdr3_nt: TGTGCCAGCAGTTTAAGGGGGATCAACACCGGGGAGCTGTTTTTT; v_call: TRBV28; clone_size: few; j_call: TRBJ2-2; d_call: NA
cdr3_aa: CASSLGGAAYTF; cdr3_nt: TGTGCCAGCAGCCTTGGAGGGGCAGCCTACACCTTC; v_call: TRBV4-2; clone_size: NA; j_call: TRBJ1-2; d_call: NA
cdr3_aa: CASSYPTGEGNTIYF; cdr3_nt: TGTGCCAGCAGTTACCCTACAGGGGAAGGAAACACCATATATTTT; v_call: TRBV6-6; clone_size: NA; j_call: TRBJ1-3; d_call: TRBD1
cdr3_aa: CSARDFRLAASYEQYF; cdr3_nt: TGCAGTGCTAGAGATTTTAGGCTAGCTGCCTCCTACGAGCAGTACTTC; v_call: TRBV20-1; clone_size: NA; j_call: TRBJ2-7; d_call: NA
cdr3_aa: CASSQGTAEPTGELFF; cdr3_nt: TGCGCCAGCAGCCAAGGGACAGCGGAGCCCACCGGGGAGCTGTTTTTT; v_call: TRBV7-2; clone_size: NA; j_call: TRBJ2-2; d_call: TRBD1
cdr3_aa: CASSRPGRNTEAFF; cdr3_nt: TGTGCCAGCAGCCGCCCGGGGAGGAACACTGAAGCTTTCTTT; v_call: TRBV2; clone_size: NA; j_call: TRBJ1-1; d_call: NA
cdr3_aa: CSVERGNSNTGELFF; cdr3_nt: TGCAGCGTTGAAAGAGGGAATTCGAACACCGGGGAGCTGTTTTTT; v_call: TRBV29-1; clone_size: NA; j_call: TRBJ2-2; d_call: NA
cdr3_aa: CATSRDRGTTAWNTEAFF; cdr3_nt: TGTGCCACCAGCAGAGATAGGGGGACGACAGCTTGGAACACTGAAGCTTTCTTT; v_call: TRBV15; clone_size: few; j_call: TRBJ1-1; d_call: NA
cdr3_aa: CASRYRSVPQAFF; cdr3_nt: TGTGCCAGCAGGTACAGAAGTGTTCCCCAAGCTTTCTTT; v_call: TRBV28; clone_size: NA; j_call: TRBJ1-1; d_call: NA
cdr3_aa: CPSSSSGGSSNEQFF; cdr3_nt: TGTCCCAGCAGTTCCTCCGGCGGGAGTAGTAATGAGCAGTTCTTC; v_call: TRBV6-1; clone_size: NA; j_call: TRBJ2-1; d_call: TRBD2
cdr3_aa: CASSQGDIQEYEQYF; cdr3_nt: TGTGCCAGCAGCCAAGGGGACATACAAGAATACGAGCAGTACTTC; v_call: TRBV4-2; clone_size: NA; j_call: TRBJ2-7; d_call: NA
cdr3_aa: CSAQEGKGQETQYF; cdr3_nt: TGCAGTGCCCAAGAAGGGAAAGGTCAAGAGACCCAGTACTTC; v_call: TRBV20-1; clone_size: NA; j_call: TRBJ2-5; d_call: NA
cdr3_aa: CSAAGGNYGYTF; cdr3_nt: TGCAGTGCTGCCGGGGGGAACTATGGCTACACCTTC; v_call: TRBV20-1; clone_size: NA; j_call: TRBJ1-2; d_call: NA
cdr3_aa: CASSQGYRDRAFF; cdr3_nt: TGCGCCAGCAGCCAAGGTTACAGGGATCGGGCTTTCTTT; v_call: TRBV4-1; clone_size: NA; j_call: TRBJ1-1; d_call: NA
cdr3_aa: CASSLVGVSLHF; cdr3_nt: TGTGCCAGCAGCTTGGTGGGGGTTTCCCTCCACTTT; v_call: TRBV5-5; clone_size: NA; j_call: TRBJ1-6; d_call: NA
cdr3_aa: CASSLNVDQPQHF; cdr3_nt: TGTGCCAGCTCACTTAACGTAGATCAGCCCCAGCATTTT; v_call: TRBV18; clone_size: NA; j_call: TRBJ1-5; d_call: NA
cdr3_aa: CASSMSGNQPQHF; cdr3_nt: TGTGCCAGTAGTATGAGCGGCAATCAGCCCCAGCATTTT; v_call: TRBV19; clone_size: NA; j_call: TRBJ1-5; d_call: NA
cdr3_aa: CDSNFSQGSNQPQHF; cdr3_nt: TGTGACAGCAATTTTTCCCAGGGTAGCAATCAGCCCCAGCATTTT; v_call: TRBV27; clone_size: NA; j_call: TRBJ1-5; d_call: NA
cdr3_aa: CASSEDRHYGYTF; cdr3_nt: TGTGCCAGCAGTGAAGACAGACACTATGGCTACACCTTC; v_call: TRBV6-1; clone_size: many; j_call: TRBJ1-2; d_call: NA
cdr3_aa: CASSLNSYNQPQHF; cdr3_nt: TGTGCCAGCAGTTTGAACAGTTACAATCAGCCTCAGCATTTT; v_call: TRBV12-3/TRBV12-4; clone_size: NA; j_call: TRBJ1-5; d_call: NA
cdr3_aa: CAISSRRGGEETQYF; cdr3_nt: TGTGCCATCAGTTCCCGCAGGGGCGGAGAAGAGACCCAGTACTTC; v_call: TRBV10-3; clone_size: few; j_call: TRBJ2-5; d_call: NA
cdr3_aa: CASSSLNKGNQPQHF; cdr3_nt: TGTGCCAGCAGTTCCCTCAATAAGGGCAATCAGCCCCAGCATTTT; v_call: TRBV28; clone_size: many; j_call: TRBJ1-5; d_call: NA
cdr3_aa: CASSQQGWGAKNIQYF; cdr3_nt: TGCGCCAGCAGCCAACAGGGATGGGGGGCCAAAAACATTCAGTACTTC; v_call: TRBV4-1; clone_size: NA; j_call: TRBJ2-4; d_call: NA
cdr3_aa: CASSFETSGRNEQFF; cdr3_nt: TGTGCCAGCAGTTTCGAGACTAGCGGGAGAAATGAGCAGTTCTTC; v_call: TRBV28; clone_size: few; j_call: TRBJ2-1; d_call: TRBD2
cdr3_aa: CASIVTWDSRYQPQHF; cdr3_nt: TGTGCCAGTATAGTAACGTGGGACAGCCGATATCAGCCCCAGCATTTT; v_call: TRBV19; clone_size: NA; j_call: TRBJ1-5; d_call: TRBD1
cdr3_aa: CATRDGSSYEQYF; cdr3_nt: TGTGCCACGAGGGACGGCAGCTCCTACGAGCAGTACTTC; v_call: TRBV15; clone_size: few; j_call: TRBJ2-7; d_call: NA
cdr3_aa: CSAPRGRTPNEKLFF; cdr3_nt: TGCAGTGCCCCGAGGGGGAGGACACCAAATGAAAAACTGTTTTTT; v_call: TRBV20-1; clone_size: NA; j_call: TRBJ1-4; d_call: NA
cdr3_aa: CASSYYGTGVTEAFF; cdr3_nt: TGTGCCAGCAGCTATTACGGGACAGGGGTCACTGAAGCTTTCTTT; v_call: TRBV28; clone_size: few; j_call: TRBJ1-1; d_call: TRBD1
cdr3_aa: CSVESGDGYTF; cdr3_nt: TGCAGCGTTGAGTCGGGGGATGGCTACACCTTC; v_call: TRBV29-1; clone_size: NA; j_call: TRBJ1-2; d_call: NA